Presented here are 10 T cell receptor beta chains from one specimen sequenced in a study of blood T cell repertoires in COVID-19. Produced via immunoSEQ multiplex PCR; TCRdb's table is partial and in-frame only. The data hold tens of thousands of clones, with approximately 93% observed a single time. The specimen was peripheral blood. The source is a human donor with active COVID-19. The donor label of this sample is uncertain.

The chain uses TRBV6-2 or TRBV6-3 and TRBJ1-5; D may be TRBD1 (6 bases). The CDR3 contains 14 residues. Trimming took 5 bases from V and 5 from J, leaving 13 bases between them. The germline CDR1 and CDR2 sequences are MNHEY and SVGEGT. The CDR3 is CASSQYRVDQPQHF. The DNA for the CDR3 is TGTGCCAGCAGTCAATACAGGGTGGATCAGCCCCAGCATTTT.

The gene calls are TRBV28 and TRBJ1-1, with D tentatively TRBD1 (6 bases). V lost 10 bases, J lost 0 bases, and 12 bases lay in between. The CDR3 totals 13 residues. CDR1 and CDR2 from the germline V gene are MDHEN and SYDVKM. DNA for the CDR3: TGTGCCATCGGGGGGACAATGAACACTGAAGCTTTCTTT. Translation: CAIGGTMNTEAFF.

The chain recombines TRBV14 with TRBJ2-3; D may be TRBD2 (6 bases). The CDR3 consists of 15 residues. The V gene lost 1 base and the J gene lost 6 bases, with 14 bases spanning the gap. Germline V gene data show CDR1 as SGHDN and CDR2 as FVKESK. CDR3 DNA sequence: TGTGCCAGCAGCCAAGGCGGGGTTAGCTGGGATACGCAGTATTTT. Its protein product is CASSQGGVSWDTQYF.

J is TRBJ2-1 and V is TRBV23-1, with 11 positions matching TRBD2. TRBV23-1 is recorded as an ORF, its role being uncertain. The ends lost 3 bases at V and 4 bases at J; junction bases unmatched: 14. CDR3 size: 19 residues. The CDR3 spells CASSHPGRPTSGKYNEQFF. The DNA of the CDR3 is TGCGCCAGCAGTCATCCCGGAAGACCGACTAGCGGGAAGTACAATGAGCAGTTCTTC.

The chain employs TRBV7-8 and TRBJ2-7, with a weak D call TRBD2 (5 bases). Germline V gene lookup returns CDR1 SGHVS and CDR2 FQNEAQ. The CDR3 runs 13 residues. V was cut by 6 bases and J by 2 bases, with 11 bases left in between. CDR3 DNA sequence: TGTGCCAGCAGTTCGAGGGTCACCTACGAGCAGTACTTC. Amino acids: CASSSRVTYEQYF.

J is TRBJ1-2 and V is TRBV6-6; D might be TRBD1 (6 bases). Trimming removed 6 bases from V and 2 bases from J, with 16 bases in between. This CDR3 is 15 amino acids long. Germline V gene data show CDR1 as MNHNY and CDR2 as SVGAGI (reference sequence). The CDR3 loop is CASSEDSYNNYGYTF. Here the CDR3 DNA reads TGTGCCAGCAGCGAGGACAGCTATAACAACTATGGCTACACCTTC.

The chain has TRBV24-1 and TRBJ2-1, with D uncertain. This CDR3 contains 15 residues. CDR1 is KGHDR and CDR2 is SFDVKD in the germline V gene. The V and J ends lost 3 bases and 8 bases respectively, with 16 bases between them. The CDR3 DNA reads as TGTGCCACCAGTGATAGCCGGCGGATTTATGATGAGCAGTTCTTC. The encoded protein is CATSDSRRIYDEQFF.

This chain uses TRBV7-9 with TRBJ2-1; TRBD1 matches at 8 bases. Germline lookup yields CDR1 SEHNR and CDR2 FQNEAQ (reference sequence). This CDR3 contains 15 residues. V dropped 2 bases and J dropped 5; count of bases not matched to a gene: 5. Written as DNA, the CDR3 is TGTGCCAGCAGCTTATTGGACAGGGTTAACAATGAGCAGTTCTTC. It encodes CASSLLDRVNNEQFF.

The chain recombines TRBV14 with TRBJ1-2; D possibly corresponds to TRBD1 (5 bases). V was clipped by 0 bases and J by 5 bases, with 13 bases between them. The V gene's germline CDR1 is SGHDN and CDR2 FVKESK. The CDR3 runs 15 residues. In DNA, the CDR3 is TGTGCCAGCAGCCAAGACGCAGGGTATCGGTATGGCTACACCTTC. Translation gives CASSQDAGYRYGYTF.

The rearrangement joins TRBV6-5 to TRBJ2-3, with a tentative D call TRBD2 (6 bases). The germline V and J ends were trimmed by 2 bases and 1 base, with 13 bases remaining between them. The CDR3 loop spans 16 amino acids. Germline V gene data show CDR1 as MNHEY and CDR2 as SVGAGI. Here the CDR3 DNA reads TGTGCCAGCAGTTACCATCCGGGGGTCGGCACAGATACGCAGTATTTT. Translated: CASSYHPGVGTDTQYF.